This is a list of T cell receptor beta chains from one sample in a study of T cells after yellow fever vaccination. TCRdb reanalysed the 5' RACE reads using MiXCR and keeps one entry per CDR3 protein. The top ten clones hold more than 12% of a sample with around 600,000 distinct CDR3 sequences, about 12% of them seen once. Sequenced here: PBMCs, sampled on the day of the yellow fever booster vaccination. These TCRs come from a man aged 25-45 years who received the YFV17D yellow fever vaccine. Each CDR3 is given with its conserved first and last residue. Only some rows state a clone size, as once, few, many or a class for expanded clones.

J: TRBJ2-7
V: TRBV4-3
size: .
CDR3: CASSQEGGGRGEQYF

J: TRBJ2-5
V: TRBV7-9
size: .
CDR3: CASTLPGRGREETQYF

J: TRBJ2-1
V: TRBV9
size: many
CDR3: CASSPTGTSGYNEQFF

J: TRBJ2-7
V: TRBV9
size: few
CDR3: CASSMGLAGAREQYF

J: TRBJ2-1
V: TRBV28
size: many
CDR3: CATNGPLYNEQFF

J: TRBJ2-3
V: TRBV5-1
size: .
CDR3: CASSLHGTSGLGTQYF

J: TRBJ1-5
V: TRBV20-1
size: few
CDR3: CSAKRTGLQPGQPQHF

J: TRBJ2-7
V: TRBV6-6
size: .
CDR3: CASSFRAEQYF

J: TRBJ2-1
V: TRBV20-1
size: few
CDR3: CSAYTSGNFNEQFF

J: TRBJ2-2
V: TRBV12-3/TRBV12-4
size: few
CDR3: CASSWSTGLTGELFF

J: TRBJ2-3
V: TRBV27
size: .
CDR3: CASIKRDWGADTQYF

J: TRBJ2-5
V: TRBV7-2
size: .
CDR3: CASSRGGTLAKETQYF

J: TRBJ2-7
V: TRBV28
size: few
CDR3: CASSLPVREQYF

J: TRBJ1-2
V: TRBV7-8
size: .
CDR3: CASSLLEQGTGGYTF

J: TRBJ2-7
V: TRBV18
size: few
CDR3: CASSLRQGPSYEQYF

J: TRBJ2-1
V: TRBV12-3/TRBV12-4
size: few
CDR3: CASSLRRGLNEQFF

J: TRBJ2-5
V: TRBV7-9
size: many
CDR3: CATRGEETQYF